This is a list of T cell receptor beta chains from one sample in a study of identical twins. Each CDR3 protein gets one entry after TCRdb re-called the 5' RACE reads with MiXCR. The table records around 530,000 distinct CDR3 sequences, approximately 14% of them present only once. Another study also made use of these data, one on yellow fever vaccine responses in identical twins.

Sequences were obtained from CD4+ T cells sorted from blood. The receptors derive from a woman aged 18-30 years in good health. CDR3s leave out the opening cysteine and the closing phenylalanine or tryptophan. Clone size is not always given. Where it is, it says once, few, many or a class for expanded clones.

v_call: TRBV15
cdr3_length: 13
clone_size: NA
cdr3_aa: ATSRSTGINEKLF

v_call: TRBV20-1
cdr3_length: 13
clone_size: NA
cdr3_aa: SARPPLGFNNEQF

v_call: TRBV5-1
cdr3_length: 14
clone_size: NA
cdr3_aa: ASSLEAGRVNTEAF

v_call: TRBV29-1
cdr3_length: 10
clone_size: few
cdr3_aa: SVYQGDTEAF

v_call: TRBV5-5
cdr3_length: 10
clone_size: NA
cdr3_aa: ASSRDRFEAF

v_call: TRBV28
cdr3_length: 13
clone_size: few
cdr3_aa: ASSYGTLNTGELF

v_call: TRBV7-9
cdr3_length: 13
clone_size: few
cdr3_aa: ASSLATGVQETQY

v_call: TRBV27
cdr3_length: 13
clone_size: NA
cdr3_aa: ASSLSSTGSNEQF

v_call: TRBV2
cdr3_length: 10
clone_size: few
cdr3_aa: ASGGGTGELF

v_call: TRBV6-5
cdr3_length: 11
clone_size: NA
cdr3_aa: ASSYSRSYEQY

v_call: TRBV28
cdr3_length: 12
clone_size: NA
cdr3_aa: ASSNRLAADTQY

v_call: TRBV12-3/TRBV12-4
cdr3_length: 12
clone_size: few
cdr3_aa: ASSPTGGSEKLF

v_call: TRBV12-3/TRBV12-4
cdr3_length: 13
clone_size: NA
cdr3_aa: ASSLFRVSSYEQY

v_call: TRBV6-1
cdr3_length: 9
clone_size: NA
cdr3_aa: ASRRSTEAF

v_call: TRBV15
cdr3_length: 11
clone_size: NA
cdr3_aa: ATSRDHYNEQF

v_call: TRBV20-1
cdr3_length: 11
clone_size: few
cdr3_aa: SASGGELGEAF

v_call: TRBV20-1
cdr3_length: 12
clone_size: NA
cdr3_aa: SAREADRVYGYT

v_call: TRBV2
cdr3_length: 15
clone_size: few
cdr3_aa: ASSEGTGQPGANVLT

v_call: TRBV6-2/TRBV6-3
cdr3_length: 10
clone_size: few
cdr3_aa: ASRMSVNEQF

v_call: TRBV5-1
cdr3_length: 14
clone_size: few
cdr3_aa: ASSLDRDRSNTEAF

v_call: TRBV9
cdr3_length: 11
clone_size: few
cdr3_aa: ASSVAFPGELF

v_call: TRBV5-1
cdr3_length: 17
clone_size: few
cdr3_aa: ASSLAPGTRGTYQETQY

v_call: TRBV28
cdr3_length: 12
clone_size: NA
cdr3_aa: ASSRPLGTDTQY

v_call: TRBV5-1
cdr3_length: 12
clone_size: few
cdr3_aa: ASGREGPNSPLH

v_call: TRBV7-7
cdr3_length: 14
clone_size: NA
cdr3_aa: ASSPQPGQTYNEQF

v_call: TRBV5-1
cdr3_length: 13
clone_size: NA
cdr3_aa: ASSSKTANTGELF

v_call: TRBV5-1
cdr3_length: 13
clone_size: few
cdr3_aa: ASSLPPAGTGELF

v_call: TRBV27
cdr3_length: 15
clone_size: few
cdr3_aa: ASSSPGTSPIQETQY

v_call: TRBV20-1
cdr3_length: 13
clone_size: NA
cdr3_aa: SARSGTTSAGELF

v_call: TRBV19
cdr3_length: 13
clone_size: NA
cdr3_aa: ASSNPAEGPGELF

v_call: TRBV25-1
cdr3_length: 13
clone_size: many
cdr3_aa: ASSEGGGLGYEQY

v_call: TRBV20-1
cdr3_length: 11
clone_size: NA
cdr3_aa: SARGGVNTEAF

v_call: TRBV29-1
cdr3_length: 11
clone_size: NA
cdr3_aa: SVDFGGTDTQY

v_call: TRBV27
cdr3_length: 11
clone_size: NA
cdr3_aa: ASKWTGGDEQY

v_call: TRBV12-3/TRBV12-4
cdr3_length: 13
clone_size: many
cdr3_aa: ASSHRDRRNTEAF

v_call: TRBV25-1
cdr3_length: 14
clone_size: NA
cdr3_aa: ASIPSGTGVTGELF

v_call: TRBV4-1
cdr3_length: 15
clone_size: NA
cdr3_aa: ASSHPGQGATNEKLF

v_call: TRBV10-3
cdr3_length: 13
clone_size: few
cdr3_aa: AISEYRDGSTEAF

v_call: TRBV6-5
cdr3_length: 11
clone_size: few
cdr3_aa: ASSSGAPGELF

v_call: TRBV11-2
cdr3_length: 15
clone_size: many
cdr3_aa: ASSLTGGLKMNTEAF

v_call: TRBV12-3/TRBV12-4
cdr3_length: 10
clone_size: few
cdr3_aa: ASSTSADTQY

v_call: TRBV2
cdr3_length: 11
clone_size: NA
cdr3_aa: ASRDREYNEQF

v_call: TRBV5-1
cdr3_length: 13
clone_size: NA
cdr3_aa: ASSFLEPRPDTQY

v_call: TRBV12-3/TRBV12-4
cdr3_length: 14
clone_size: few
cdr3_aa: ASSFILQSGAYEQY

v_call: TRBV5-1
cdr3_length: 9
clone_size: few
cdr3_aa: ASSLEGEQY

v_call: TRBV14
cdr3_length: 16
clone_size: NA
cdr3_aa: ASSQDHQAGGPTDTQY

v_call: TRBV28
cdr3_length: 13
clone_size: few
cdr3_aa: ASSVGGGADNEQF

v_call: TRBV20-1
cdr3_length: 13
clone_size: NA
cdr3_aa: SARRWGQSNQPQH

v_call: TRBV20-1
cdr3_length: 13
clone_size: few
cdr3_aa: SARESGTYSYEQY

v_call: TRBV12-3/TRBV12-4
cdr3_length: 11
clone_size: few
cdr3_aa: ASEGRHNQPQH

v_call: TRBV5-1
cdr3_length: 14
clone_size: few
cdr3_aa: ASKTRLGYHEDTQY

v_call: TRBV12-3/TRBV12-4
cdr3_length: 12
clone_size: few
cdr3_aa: ASSSRGTRETQY

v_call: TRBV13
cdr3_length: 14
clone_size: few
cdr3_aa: ASSLGAGVLQETQY

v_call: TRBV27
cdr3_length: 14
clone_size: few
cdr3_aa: ASSPRDRGQNTEAF

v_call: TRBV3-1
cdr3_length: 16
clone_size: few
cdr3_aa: ASSQGITGNFSYNEQF